These 30 T cell receptor beta chains share one sample of origin, sequenced in a study of blood T cell repertoires in COVID-19. TCRdb's table, derived via immunoSEQ multiplex PCR, lists solely in-frame clones and lacks some. The sample yields around 33,000 clones, just under 80% seen once. Sequenced input: peripheral blood. These receptor sequences come from a man older than 75 with acute or convalescent COVID-19.

This sequence joins TRBV25-1 and TRBJ1-4, with D perhaps matching TRBD1 (5 bases). Trimming took off 0 bases at V and 8 bases at J, with 16 bases between the two ends. This CDR3 comprises 16 residues. Germline V gene lookup returns CDR1 MGHDK and CDR2 SYGVNS. The DNA of the CDR3 is TGTGCCAGCAGTGAATATAGGTTTCAGGGTTGGGAAAAACTGTTTTTT. It translates to CASSEYRFQGWEKLFF. Together with reference TRBV25-1 and TRBJ1-4, the CDR3 gives the full variable domain: EADIYQTPRYLVIGTGKKITLECSQTMGHDKMYWYQQDPGMELHLIHYSYGVNSTEKGDLSSESTVSRIRTEHFPLTLESARPSHTSQYLCASSEYRFQGWEKLFFGSGTQLSVL.

The J gene is TRBJ1-2, the V gene TRBV13; 7 bases are a match to TRBD1. CDR3 size: 14 residues. The V gene's germline CDR1 is PRHDT and CDR2 FYEKMQ (reference sequence). V was clipped by 0 bases and J by 7 bases; unmatched bases: 5. CDR3 loop: CASSLGGTVRGYTF. The DNA for the CDR3 is TGTGCCAGCAGCTTAGGGGGGACAGTTCGTGGCTACACCTTC.

This chain uses TRBV18 with TRBJ1-2; the D is unclear. V lost 2 bases, J lost 5 bases, and 9 bases lay in between. The CDR3 covers 13 residues. The V gene's germline CDR1 is KGHSH and CDR2 LQKENI. CDR3 protein: CASSPDKAYGYTF. The CDR3 DNA reads TGTGCCAGCTCACCAGACAAGGCTTATGGCTACACCTTC.

The chain is built from TRBV3-1 (or the pseudogene TRBV3-2) and TRBJ2-3; 8 nucleotides align to TRBD2. The J segment lost 6 bases and the V segment lost 1 base, leaving 6 bases of the junction unmatched. The CDR3 is 15 amino acids. Germline V gene data show CDR1 as LGHDT and CDR2 as YNNKEL (reference sequence). The CDR3 nucleotides are TGTGCCAGCAGCCAAGCGGGGGGGTTGGTGGATACGCAGTATTTT. Its translation: CASSQAGGLVDTQYF.

This clone has more than one count but fewer than ten. The gene calls are TRBV24-1 and TRBJ1-1; D gene unclear. V lost 2 bases, J lost 4 bases, and 13 bases lay in between. The CDR3 covers 15 residues. Germline V gene lookup returns CDR1 KGHDR and CDR2 SFDVKD. CDR3 nucleotides: TGTGCCACCAGTGATTCTCAAGCACCATTCACTGAAGCTTTCTTT. This encodes CATSDSQAPFTEAFF.

This chain joins TRBV27 and TRBJ1-5, with a weak D call TRBD1 (5 bases). Between the trimmed V and J ends, which lost 6 bases and 4 bases, there was a span of 13 bases. CDR3 length: 14 amino acids. Germline CDR1 is MNHEY and CDR2 is SMNVEV (reference sequence). The CDR3 region is CASRSHGGNQPQHF. The CDR3 bases are TGTGCCAGCAGGAGCCACGGGGGTAATCAGCCCCAGCATTTT.

V gene TRBV5-1 combines with J gene TRBJ2-3; D gene uncertain. The germline V gene encodes CDR1 SGHRS and CDR2 YFSETQ. V was pared by 5 bases and J by 2 bases, with 12 bases between. The CDR3 consists of 14 residues. In DNA form, the CDR3 reads TGCGCCAGCAGTCACGACACCTACACAGATACGCAGTATTTT. Translating gives CASSHDTYTDTQYF.

The V and J genes are TRBV7-6 and TRBJ2-5; 9 bases are shared with TRBD1. V lost 4 bases to trimming and J lost 4 bases; unmatched junction nucleotides: 13. Germline V CDR1 and CDR2: SGHVS, FNYEAQ. The CDR3 is 17 amino acids. CDR3 DNA sequence: TGTGCCAGCAGCTACAGGGGGGGACAGGGTAGGGGAGAGACCCAGTACTTC. This sequence encodes CASSYRGGQGRGETQYF.

J is TRBJ2-5 and V is TRBV2; a weak D match, TRBD2 (6 bases). Trimming stripped 1 base from V and 1 base from J, with 10 bases between. The CDR3 has 15 residues. Germline CDR1 reads SNHLY; CDR2 reads FYNNEI. The CDR3 region is CASSEVRGRQETQYF. The CDR3 bases are TGTGCCAGCAGTGAAGTGCGGGGCCGCCAAGAGACCCAGTACTTC. The complete variable domain, with remaining parts taken from reference TRBV2 and TRBJ2-5, reads EPEVTQTPSHQVTQMGQEVILRCVPISNHLYFYWYRQILGQKVEFLVSFYNNEISEKSEIFDDQFSVERPDGSNFTLKIRSTKLEDSAMYFCASSEVRGRQETQYFGPGTRLLVL.

About this clone itself: An end of the junction differs from the germline gene, which may be a read error. This chain connects TRBV11-2 to TRBJ2-5, with 7 nucleotides matching TRBD1. This CDR3 spans 13 amino acids. CDR1 and CDR2 (germline): SGHAT, FQNNGV. The CDR3 here is CVSSPGQQETQYF. The CDR3 DNA reads TGTGTCAGCAGCCCGGGACAGCAAGAGACCCAGTACTTC.

The J gene is TRBJ1-5, the V gene TRBV10-1, with a possible D match to TRBD1 (6 bases). The CDR3 loop spans 14 amino acids. Per germline, CDR1 WNHNN and CDR2 SYGVQD (reference sequence). The V end lost 3 bases, the J end lost 7 bases, and 13 bases lay between the germline ends. The CDR3 DNA sequence: TGCGCCAGCAGTGACTCAGCAGGGGACCAGCCCCAGCATTTT. Protein sequence: CASSDSAGDQPQHF.

This chain joins TRBV4-3 and TRBJ1-2, with D hard to call. V lost 1 base, J lost 5 bases, and 14 bases lay in between. Germline loops: CDR1 LGHNA, CDR2 YSLEER. The CDR3 has 15 residues. The CDR3 here is CASSQGISGGYGYTF. CDR3 nucleotide sequence: TGCGCCAGCAGCCAAGGAATCTCAGGAGGGTATGGCTACACCTTC.

Within the sample, this clone is hyperexpanded (1% or more). The chain combines TRBV7-9 with TRBJ1-6, with 7 bases fitting TRBD1. This CDR3 has 17 residues. V lost 4 bases to trimming and J lost 10 bases; unmatched junction nucleotides: 16. Looked up from germline, CDR1 is SEHNR and CDR2 is FQNEAQ (reference sequence). CDR3: CASSSHDQTGPRSPLHF. The CDR3 nucleotides read TGTGCCAGCAGCTCCCATGACCAGACAGGGCCACGGTCACCCCTCCACTTT. Based on the CDR3 plus reference TRBV7-9 and TRBJ1-6, the full variable domain is DTGVSQNPRHKITKRGQNVTFRCDPISEHNRLYWYRQTLGQGPEFLTYFQNEAQLEKSRLLSDRFSAERPKGSFSTLEIQRTEQGDSAMYLCASSSHDQTGPRSPLHFGNGTRLTVT.

The J gene is TRBJ2-2, the V gene TRBV6-4; 7 bases align to TRBD1. J gave up 1 base and V 6 bases, and 2 bases lay outside the gene matches. The CDR3 extends over 14 amino acids. Per germline, CDR1 MRHNA and CDR2 SNTAGT. In DNA, the CDR3 is TGTGCCAGCAGCCGGGACAGGAACACCGGGGAGCTGTTTTTT. Its translation is CASSRDRNTGELFF.

DNA of the CDR3: TGTGCCAGCAGTCCCGGACACGTCTATGGCTACACCTTC. This gives the protein CASSPGHVYGYTF. The genes are TRBV27 and TRBJ1-2; D perhaps matches TRBD1 (5 bases). The germline gives CDR1 MNHEY, CDR2 SMNVEV (reference sequence). With 5 bases removed from V and 4 bases from J, the gap between germline ends came to 11 bases. The CDR3 totals 13 residues.

The rearrangement links TRBV6-2 or TRBV6-3 to TRBJ2-1; maybe TRBD2 (6 bases). The CDR3 length is 18 residues. With 2 bases removed from V and 5 bases from J, the gap between germline ends came to 22 bases. Germline loops: CDR1 MNHEY, CDR2 SVGEGT. CDR3 protein: CASSYDTLGLARNNEQFF. The DNA for the CDR3 is TGTGCCAGCAGTTACGACACTTTAGGGCTAGCGAGGAACAATGAGCAGTTCTTC.

This chain connects TRBV5-1 to TRBJ1-2, with D hard to call. The CDR3 contains 14 residues. Per germline, CDR1 SGHRS and CDR2 YFSETQ. The V and J ends lost 4 bases and 7 bases respectively, with 17 bases between them. This chain's CDR3 is CASSVENERGGYTF. For the CDR3, the DNA is TGCGCCAGCAGCGTAGAGAATGAGCGTGGTGGCTACACCTTC.

J is TRBJ1-1 and V is TRBV10-3; TRBD1 agrees at 7 bases. Per germline, CDR1 ENHRY and CDR2 SYGVKD. The CDR3 length is 15 residues. After removal of 3 bases from V and 1 base from J, the junction contained 5 bases not matched to a gene. The CDR3 reads CAISDTGVGNTEAFF. As DNA, the CDR3 is TGTGCCATCAGTGATACAGGGGTGGGGAACACTGAAGCTTTCTTT.

V and J are TRBV27 and TRBJ1-1, with 9 bases that match TRBD1. The CDR3 is made up of 14 amino acids. V trimming: 4 bases; J trimming: 4 bases; junction bases outside the gene matches: 4. The germline V gene has CDR1 MNHEY and CDR2 SMNVEV (reference sequence). The CDR3 is CASSWRGQGTEAFF. The CDR3 region has the DNA TGTGCCAGCAGTTGGCGGGGACAGGGCACTGAAGCTTTCTTT.

This clone was recorded once. V usage is TRBV19 and J usage is TRBJ1-2; tentatively, D is TRBD1 (5 bases). The CDR3 consists of 13 residues. Deletions cut 6 bases from V and 4 bases from J, with 12 bases between. Germline CDR1 LNHDA, CDR2 SQIVND (reference sequence). CDR3 region: CASRKGYSYGYTF. CDR3 nucleotide sequence: TGTGCCAGTAGGAAGGGGTATAGCTATGGCTACACCTTC.

This clone was seen a single time. The chain couples TRBV11-2 to TRBJ2-2; 12 positions agree with TRBD2. The germline V gene encodes CDR1 SGHAT and CDR2 FQNNGV. The CDR3 loop spans 16 amino acids. With V trimmed by 5 bases and J by 6 bases, 7 bases remained unmatched. The CDR3 spells CASSPLAGGRPGELFF. DNA for the CDR3: TGTGCCAGCAGCCCCCTAGCGGGGGGGCGGCCCGGGGAGCTGTTTTTT.

This sequence joins TRBV7-9 and TRBJ2-5, with D tentatively TRBD1 (5 bases). This CDR3 has 15 residues. Germline V lookup: CDR1 SEHNR, CDR2 FQNEAQ (reference sequence). The germline V and J ends were trimmed by 5 bases and 5 bases, with 18 bases remaining between them. CDR3 sequence (DNA): TGTGCCAGCAGCACTCGACAGAATTTAGGGGAGACCCAGTACTTC. It encodes CASSTRQNLGETQYF. Full variable domain (rest looked up from reference TRBV7-9 and TRBJ2-5): DTGVSQNPRHKITKRGQNVTFRCDPISEHNRLYWYRQTLGQGPEFLTYFQNEAQLEKSRLLSDRFSAERPKGSFSTLEIQRTEQGDSAMYLCASSTRQNLGETQYFGPGTRLLVL.

The chain employs TRBV9 and TRBJ2-2; a weak D match, TRBD1 (5 bases). The V end was cut by 3 bases, the J end by 6 bases, with 15 bases between. This CDR3 is 15 amino acids long. CDR1 and CDR2 (germline): SGDLS, YYNGEE. Written as DNA, the CDR3 is TGTGCCAGCAGCGCTCCAGGGAATTGGGCCGGGGAGCTGTTTTTT. Encoded protein: CASSAPGNWAGELFF.

This clone was seen just once. This sequence joins TRBV7-2 and TRBJ2-2; 12 positions match TRBD2. CDR3 length equals 18 residues. The V gene end was trimmed by 2 bases and the J gene end by 3 bases; junction bases not matched to a gene: 7. Germline loops: CDR1 SGHTA, CDR2 FQGNSA. The DNA for the CDR3 is TGTGCCAGCAGCTTAAGGTCGACTAGCGGGGGTTACACCGGGGAGCTGTTTTTT. Translating gives CASSLRSTSGGYTGELFF.

V is TRBV5-1 and J is TRBJ2-3, with TRBD2 matching over 10 bases. Trimming removed 2 bases from V and 4 bases from J; junction bases left unmatched: 4. The germline V gene encodes CDR1 SGHRS and CDR2 YFSETQ. The CDR3 runs to 15 residues. The DNA for the CDR3 is TGCGCCAGCAGCTTCCAGCGGGGGGGCCCAGATACGCAGTATTTT. This translates into CASSFQRGGPDTQYF.

The chain has TRBV30 and TRBJ1-5, with 9 bases that match TRBD1. V shed 5 bases and J 4 bases; nucleotides not matched to a gene: 12. Germline V gives CDR1 GTSNPN, CDR2 SVGIG (reference sequence). This CDR3 spans 16 amino acids. CDR3 coding DNA: TGTGCCTGGCGGGGACAGGGTAACCTGCAAAATCAGCCCCAGCATTTT. Protein: CAWRGQGNLQNQPQHF.

V usage is TRBV29-1 and J usage is TRBJ1-5; 7 nucleotides match TRBD1. Germline V CDR1 and CDR2: SQVTM, ANQGSEA. The CDR3 runs 14 residues. Trimming cost V 4 bases and J 5 bases; bases outside gene matches: 8. The CDR3 reads CSVGQGSRDQPQHF. CDR3 sequence (DNA): TGCAGCGTTGGACAGGGAAGCCGGGATCAGCCCCAGCATTTT.

This clone was counted once. This chain uses TRBV6-5 with TRBJ1-6; 7 bases are a match to TRBD1. The CDR3 is made up of 15 amino acids. V lost 6 bases, J lost 10 bases, and 12 bases stayed unmatched. In germline, CDR1 is MNHEY, CDR2 SVGAGI. This CDR3 reads CASRPPGQPGSPLHF. Written as DNA, the CDR3 is TGTGCCAGCAGACCTCCGGGACAGCCAGGGTCACCCCTCCACTTT.

V is TRBV5-6 and J is TRBJ1-2, with 7 nucleotides matching TRBD1. The CDR3 consists of 14 residues. Germline CDR1 SGHDT, CDR2 YYEEEE. The trim removed 0 bases at V and 8 bases at J, leaving 7 bases unmatched. This chain's CDR3 is CASSLERGLSGYTF. The CDR3 nucleotides read TGTGCCAGCAGCTTGGAAAGGGGGCTCAGCGGCTACACCTTC.

The rearrangement links TRBV6-5 to TRBJ2-2; 11 bases are shared with TRBD2. J was trimmed by 7 bases and V by 6 bases; bases with no gene match: 4. The CDR3 runs 14 residues. Germline CDR1 is MNHEY and CDR2 is SVGAGI. CDR3 sequence: CASRGLAGVGELFF. CDR3 bases: TGTGCCAGCAGAGGACTAGCGGGTGTCGGGGAGCTGTTTTTT.